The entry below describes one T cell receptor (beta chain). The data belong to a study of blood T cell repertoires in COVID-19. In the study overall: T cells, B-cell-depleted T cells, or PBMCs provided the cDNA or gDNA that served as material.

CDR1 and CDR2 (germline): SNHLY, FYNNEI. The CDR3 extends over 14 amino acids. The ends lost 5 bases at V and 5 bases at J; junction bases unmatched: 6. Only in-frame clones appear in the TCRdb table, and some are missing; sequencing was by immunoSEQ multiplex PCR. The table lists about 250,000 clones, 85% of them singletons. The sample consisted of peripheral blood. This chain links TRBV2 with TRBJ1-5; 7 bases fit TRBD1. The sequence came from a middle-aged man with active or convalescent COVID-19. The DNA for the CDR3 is TGTGCCAGCAGTAGGGGACAGAAAGATCAGCCCCAGCATTTT. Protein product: CASSRGQKDQPQHF.